These 26 T cell receptor beta chains came from one sample sequenced in a study of blood T cell repertoires in COVID-19. The data were produced by immunoSEQ multiplex PCR, yet TCRdb's version contains in-frame clones alone and is incomplete. The data show 200,000 to 250,000 clones, about 80% seen once. The sequenced sample consisted of peripheral blood. These receptor sequences come from an elderly woman with acute or convalescent COVID-19.

The chain is built from TRBV7-9 and TRBJ1-1, with D unclear. The CDR3 length is 14 residues. Germline V lookup: CDR1 SEHNR, CDR2 FQNEAQ (reference sequence). The V and J ends lost 8 bases and 1 base respectively, with 14 bases between them. In nucleotides, the CDR3 is TGTGCCAGCCAGCGGGCGTATGGGAACACTGAAGCTTTCTTT. Translation: CASQRAYGNTEAFF.

The rearrangement links TRBV9 to TRBJ2-3; D uncertain. The CDR3 loop spans 14 amino acids. CDR1 and CDR2 from the germline V gene are SGDLS and YYNGEE. V lost 2 bases, J lost 0 bases, and 7 bases lay in between. DNA of the CDR3: TGTGCCAGCAGCGTGCGGTCTAGCACAGATACGCAGTATTTT. This codes for CASSVRSSTDTQYF.

The V gene is TRBV11-3, the J gene TRBJ2-2; 9 bases align to TRBD2. The CDR3 loop spans 16 amino acids. J gave up 7 bases and V 5 bases, and 11 bases lay outside the gene matches. The germline V gene encodes CDR1 SGHNT and CDR2 YENEEA. CDR3 region: CASSPYSGSQIGELFF. The CDR3 nucleotides read TGTGCCAGCAGCCCTTATAGCGGGAGTCAGATCGGGGAGCTGTTTTTT.

This rearrangement joins TRBV25-1 to TRBJ1-5; 7 nucleotides agree with TRBD1. With 4 bases clipped from V and 2 bases from J, the junction kept 5 bases outside the gene matches. Germline loops: CDR1 MGHDK, CDR2 SYGVNS. The length of the CDR3 is 15 residues. DNA of the CDR3: TGTGCCAGCAGTGGCGACAGGGCGGGCAATCAGCCCCAGCATTTT. Amino acid sequence: CASSGDRAGNQPQHF.

J is TRBJ1-6 and V is TRBV28; TRBD1 matches at 8 bases. V was clipped by 5 bases and J by 5 bases; unmatched bases: 5. The CDR3 sequence is 15 residues long. CDR1 MDHEN and CDR2 SYDVKM come from the germline V gene. This CDR3 reads CASSETTGDNSPLHF. CDR3 sequence (DNA): TGTGCCAGCAGTGAAACGACAGGGGATAATTCACCCCTCCACTTT. The variable domain in full, completed from reference TRBV28 and TRBJ1-6, reads DVKVTQSSRYLVKRTGEKVFLECVQDMDHENMFWYRQDPGLGLRLIYFSYDVKMKEKGDIPEGYSVSREKKERFSLILESASTNQTSMYLCASSETTGDNSPLHFGNGTRLTVT.

The chain has TRBV5-6 and TRBJ1-2, with D hard to call. V was shortened by 5 bases and J by 2 bases, with 16 bases between the two germline ends. Germline V gene lookup returns CDR1 SGHDT and CDR2 YYEEEE. The CDR3 extends over 15 amino acids. The CDR3 is CASRLRGAANYGYTF. In nucleotides, the CDR3 is TGTGCCAGCAGGTTACGGGGAGCTGCAAACTATGGCTACACCTTC.

This sequence joins TRBV18 and TRBJ1-4; D is perhaps TRBD1 (5 bases). The ends were cut back, 3 bases at V and 4 bases at J, with 12 bases in the middle. The CDR3 totals 15 residues. The germline gives CDR1 KGHSH, CDR2 LQKENI. In DNA form, the CDR3 reads TGTGCCAGCTCACCGCGGTCCGGGGGTAATGAAAAACTGTTTTTT. It is translated as CASSPRSGGNEKLFF.

The chain is built from TRBV30 and TRBJ1-1, with D tentatively TRBD1 (6 bases). Germline V gene data show CDR1 as GTSNPN and CDR2 as SVGIG (reference sequence). CDR3 length: 15 residues. Trimming pared 2 bases from V and 3 bases from J, leaving 16 bases between. The CDR3 here is CAWSYTGKADTEAFF. The CDR3, as DNA: TGTGCCTGGAGTTACACAGGGAAGGCGGACACTGAAGCTTTCTTT.

This chain connects TRBV27 to TRBJ1-4; 7 positions agree with TRBD1. V trimming: 6 bases; J trimming: 1 base; junction bases outside the gene matches: 5. This CDR3 is 15 amino acids long. Per the germline V gene, CDR1 is MNHEY and CDR2 is SMNVEV (reference sequence). CDR3 in amino acids: CASRAGGITNEKLFF. CDR3 in DNA: TGTGCCAGCAGGGCAGGGGGAATAACTAATGAAAAACTGTTTTTT.

The chain combines TRBV5-6 with TRBJ1-2; tentative D call: TRBD1 (5 bases). The CDR3 has 15 amino acids. Germline V CDR1 and CDR2: SGHDT, YYEEEE. The V end lost 0 bases, the J end lost 7 bases, and 16 bases lay between the germline ends. The CDR3 DNA follows: TGTGCCAGCAGCTTGGAGCTGGCAGGGCCCTCTGGCTACACCTTC. It translates to CASSLELAGPSGYTF.

The J gene is TRBJ1-3, the V gene TRBV18, with D possibly TRBD1 on 5 matching bases. Germline V gene lookup returns CDR1 KGHSH and CDR2 LQKENI. There are 15 residues in the CDR3. Trimming stripped 2 bases from V and 2 bases from J, with 10 bases between. The CDR3 DNA follows: TGTGCCAGCTCACCATACCAGGGCACTGGAAACACCATATATTTT. Protein sequence: CASSPYQGTGNTIYF.

The rearrangement uses TRBV27 and TRBJ2-7; D unresolved. Trimming pared 5 bases from V and 3 bases from J, leaving 11 bases between. The CDR3 is 13 residues long. Germline V CDR1 and CDR2: MNHEY, SMNVEV (reference sequence). CDR3 nucleotides: TGTGCCAGCAGTGCCCGGGTCCACTACGAGCAGTACTTC. Protein product: CASSARVHYEQYF.

The chain combines TRBV6-5 with TRBJ2-7, with D possibly matching TRBD2 (6 bases). Germline values: CDR1 MNHEY, CDR2 SVGAGI. The V end was cut by 4 bases, the J end by 5 bases, with 18 bases between. The CDR3 extends over 15 amino acids. The CDR3 loop is CASSLDGSLGNEQYF. Here the CDR3 DNA reads TGTGCCAGCAGTTTGGACGGGAGTTTAGGAAACGAGCAGTACTTC.

The V and J genes are TRBV18 and TRBJ1-4, with unresolved D. V was cut by 4 bases and J by 8 bases, with 14 bases left in between. Germline V gene lookup returns CDR1 KGHSH and CDR2 LQKENI. This CDR3 is built from 14 residues. The CDR3 region is CASSQDSQREKLFF. Here the CDR3 DNA reads TGTGCCAGCTCACAGGATTCACAGCGGGAAAAACTGTTTTTT. Full variable domain (outside the CDR3, taken from reference TRBV18 and TRBJ1-4): NAGVMQNPRHLVRRRGQEARLRCSPMKGHSHVYWYRQLPEEGLKFMVYLQKENIIDESGMPKERFSAEFPKEGPSILRIQQVVRGDSAAYFCASSQDSQREKLFFGSGTQLSVL.

The rearrangement uses TRBV18 and TRBJ1-2; 8 bases fit TRBD1. Germline trimming cut 3 bases from V and 3 bases from J; bases unmatched to any gene: 9. This CDR3 region has 16 residues. Germline CDR1 reads KGHSH; CDR2 reads LQKENI. The DNA for the CDR3 is TGTGCCAGCTCACCCCGGACAGGGAAGGAAGACTATGGCTACACCTTC. As protein: CASSPRTGKEDYGYTF.

This chain joins TRBV9 and TRBJ2-1; the match to TRBD2 covers 9 bases. Germline CDR1 and CDR2: SGDLS and YYNGEE. Germline trimming cut 0 bases from V and 5 bases from J; bases unmatched to any gene: 6. This CDR3 contains 16 residues. This chain's CDR3 is CASSVAVSGGDNEQFF. For the CDR3, the DNA is TGTGCCAGCAGCGTAGCAGTTAGCGGGGGAGACAATGAGCAGTTCTTC. Supplemented by reference TRBV9 and TRBJ2-1, the full variable domain reads DSGVTQTPKHLITATGQRVTLRCSPRSGDLSVYWYQQSLDQGLQFLIQYYNGEERAKGNILERFSAQQFPDLHSELNLSSLELGDSALYFCASSVAVSGGDNEQFFGPGTRLTVL.

J is TRBJ1-4 and V is TRBV2; D gene unclear. This CDR3 spans 15 amino acids. The V end lost 10 bases, the J end lost 0 bases, and 15 bases lay between the germline ends. Germline V gene sequence: CDR1 SNHLY, CDR2 FYNNEI. This CDR3 reads CATTRDLATNEKLFF. The DNA of the CDR3 is TGTGCCACGACTCGAGACCTTGCAACTAATGAAAAACTGTTTTTT. The complete variable domain, with remaining parts taken from reference TRBV2 and TRBJ1-4, reads EPEVTQTPSHQVTQMGQEVILRCVPISNHLYFYWYRQILGQKVEFLVSFYNNEISEKSEIFDDQFSVERPDGSNFTLKIRSTKLEDSAMYFCATTRDLATNEKLFFGSGTQLSVL.

The chain employs TRBV9 and TRBJ2-5; 8 bases are a match to TRBD2. The CDR3 totals 14 residues. CDR1 and CDR2 from the germline V gene are SGDLS and YYNGEE. Trimming at V came to 3 bases and at J to 4 bases, leaving 5 bases not matched to a gene. CDR3 sequence: CASSDGGAVETQYF. The CDR3 bases are TGTGCCAGCAGCGACGGGGGGGCCGTAGAGACCCAGTACTTC. Full variable domain (outside the CDR3, taken from reference TRBV9 and TRBJ2-5): DSGVTQTPKHLITATGQRVTLRCSPRSGDLSVYWYQQSLDQGLQFLIQYYNGEERAKGNILERFSAQQFPDLHSELNLSSLELGDSALYFCASSDGGAVETQYFGPGTRLLVL.

This clone was observed once. This chain links TRBV18 with TRBJ2-1; 12 positions agree with TRBD2. Germline V gene lookup returns CDR1 KGHSH and CDR2 LQKENI. The CDR3 covers 17 residues. The V and J ends lost 5 bases and 5 bases, in that order; junction bases with no gene match: 10. CDR3 nucleotides: TGTGCCAGCTCAACCCGGACTAGCGGGGACCCGAACAATGAGCAGTTCTTC. Translation gives CASSTRTSGDPNNEQFF.

V is TRBV10-3 and J is TRBJ1-1, with D possibly matching TRBD1 (6 bases). The CDR3 contains 11 residues. CDR1 is ENHRY and CDR2 is SYGVKD in the germline V gene. Trimming pared 7 bases from V and 7 bases from J, leaving 10 bases between. The CDR3 nucleotides are TGTGCCATCAAGGGGGAGGGTGAAGCTTTCTTT. Amino acid sequence: CAIKGEGEAFF.

The CDR3 region is CASSQGRGNTGELFF. Written as DNA, the CDR3 is TGTGCCAGCAGCCAAGGACGGGGGAACACCGGGGAGCTGTTTTTT. This sequence joins TRBV7-7 and TRBJ2-2; D possibly corresponds to TRBD2 (5 bases). Germline V gene sequence: CDR1 SSHAT, CDR2 FNYEAQ (reference sequence). Trimming pared 5 bases from V and 1 base from J, leaving 11 bases between. This CDR3 contains 15 residues.

This clone showed up just a few times. The chain joins TRBV2 to TRBJ1-5, with 10 bases matching TRBD1. Germline V gene sequence: CDR1 SNHLY, CDR2 FYNNEI. CDR3 length: 14 residues. Trimming at V came to 4 bases and at J to 5 bases, leaving 2 bases not matched to a gene. The CDR3 nucleotides read TGTGCCAGCAGTGCCGGGACAGGGGATCAGCCCCAGCATTTT. It specifies CASSAGTGDQPQHF.

Only a few counts were recorded for this clone. V and J are TRBV4-2 and TRBJ1-1, with D tentatively TRBD1 (6 bases). CDR1 and CDR2 (germline): LGHNA, YNFKEQ. Trimming shortened V by 5 bases and J by 0 bases, and 13 bases separated the two germline ends. The CDR3 spans 15 residues. CDR3: CASSAAGTMNTEAFF. The CDR3 DNA is TGTGCCAGCAGCGCGGCCGGGACAATGAACACTGAAGCTTTCTTT.

V gene TRBV24-1 combines with J gene TRBJ2-2; 9 positions match TRBD2. The CDR3 spans 17 residues. Trimming removed 3 bases from V and 3 bases from J; junction bases left unmatched: 7. The germline V gene encodes CDR1 KGHDR and CDR2 SFDVKD. CDR3 loop: CATSDLAGGPDTGELFF. CDR3 nucleotide sequence: TGTGCCACCAGTGATCTGGCGGGAGGGCCCGACACCGGGGAGCTGTTTTTT.

The chain is built from TRBV7-2 and TRBJ2-1; no definite D call. The length of the CDR3 is 15 residues. Germline CDR1 SGHTA, CDR2 FQGNSA. The ends were cut back, 2 bases at V and 0 bases at J, with 8 bases in the middle. The CDR3 DNA follows: TGTGCCAGCAGCTTATATACAAGCTCCTACAATGAGCAGTTCTTC. This encodes CASSLYTSSYNEQFF.

This chain uses TRBV9 with TRBJ2-7, with D unresolved. Germline V CDR1 and CDR2: SGDLS, YYNGEE. Trimming removed 0 bases from V and 3 bases from J, with 10 bases in between. The CDR3 contains 14 residues. The CDR3 bases are TGTGCCAGCAGCGTAGGTGACGGGTACTACGAGCAGTACTTC. Encoded protein: CASSVGDGYYEQYF.